This TCR beta chain comes out of a study of post-analysis software for immune sequencing data. Study-wide background: The study covered relapsing-remitting, secondary progressive and progressive-relapsing courses of multiple sclerosis.

TCR beta cDNA libraries included unique molecular identifiers. T cells, about 0.95 to 10 million of them, yielded roughly 550,000 cDNA molecules. TCRdb redid the calling of the PCR reads with MiXCR, one entry per CDR3 protein. The sample lists about 810,000 distinct CDR3 sequences, approximately 53% occurring once. The table lists this clonotype with a few counts. What it recognizes is unknown. This CDR3 region has 13 residues. CDR1 and CDR2 from the germline V gene are SEHNR and FQNEAQ (reference sequence). V lost 5 bases to trimming and J lost 3 bases, with 10 bases between them. Whole-study results and caveats: Higher frequency in patients than in controls was seen for 5 or 6 TRBV segments, with TRBV5-6, TRBV5-1 and TRBV20-1 among them. Co-batched samples clustered tightly together by F measure. Controls had significantly higher normalized Chao1 diversity than multiple sclerosis patients.

This receptor was identified in a girl between 5 and 17 years old with multiple sclerosis. Sequenced material: blood. The chain carries TRBV7-9 and TRBJ1-1; D is undetermined. Here the CDR3 reads CASSLQRDTEAFF. The CDR3, as DNA: TGTGCCAGCAGCCTACAGAGGGACACTGAAGCTTTCTTT.